Listed below are T cell receptor delta chains from one sample, sequenced in a study of Vδ1+ human thymocytes. TCRdb re-called the multiplex PCR reads through CATT. The data contain 80,000 or so delta-chain clones, about 35% of them seen just once; the ten biggest clones take up under 0.3%. The sequencing input was Vdelta1+ gamma-delta thymocytes from the thymus. These receptors originate from a boy less than two years old who had congenital heart surgery. Each CDR3 is given with its conserved first and last residue. The D gene is left open where the match is weak. The size of a clone is reported for some rows only, either as once, few or many, or as a class for expanded clones.

J gene	clone size	V gene	D gene	CDR3 DNA	CDR3 protein
TRDJ1	once	TRDV1	.	TGTGCTCTTGAGAGTTTCGGCCTGGGGAAGTGTGATAAACTCATCTTT	CALESFGLGKCDKLIF
TRDJ1	.	TRDV1	.	TGTGCTCTTGGGGTACAATCCGATAAACTCATCTTT	CALGVQSDKLIF
TRDJ1	.	TRDV1	.	TGTGCTCTTGGGGACGCCCCCCCTATCTTCCCCTGCACCGATAAACTCATCTTT	CALGDAPPIFPCTDKLIF
TRDJ1	.	TRDV1	TRDD2	TGTGCTCTTGGGGCTCTCCTTCCTACAGTTGATTGGGGGCCAATGGGCGATAAACTCATCTTT	CALGALLPTVDWGPMGDKLIF
TRDJ1	.	TRDV1	TRDD3	TGTGCTCTTGGGGAAGCTAGGGACTGGGGGACCCCGTACACCGATAAACTCATCTTT	CALGEARDWGTPYTDKLIF
TRDJ1	once	TRDV1	TRDD3	TGTGCTCTTGGGGAACTGATACCCTATTCCTACCCCCAACTGGGGGATACGTGCGATAAACTCATCTTT	CALGELIPYSYPQLGDTCDKLIF
TRDJ1	.	TRDV1	.	TGTGCTCTTGGGAACCGGGACACCGATAAACTCATCTTT	CALGNRDTDKLIF
TRDJ1	.	TRDV1	TRDD3	TGTGCTCTTGGGGAAGGTTCAACTCATATGGGGGATCCCTACACCGATAAACTCATCTTT	CALGEGSTHMGDPYTDKLIF
TRDJ1	.	TRDV1	TRDD3	TGTGCTCTTGGGGAAGGACTACTGGGGGACCTGGCCGATAAACTCATCTTT	CALGEGLLGDLADKLIF
TRDJ1	few	TRDV1	.	TGTGCTCTTGGGGGGAATTTAGGACCTTCCTACAGACTGGGGGATCTAACCGATAAACTCATCTTT	CALGGNLGPSYRLGDLTDKLIF
TRDJ1	few	TRDV1	TRDD3	TGTGCTCTTGGGGCCTGTGGGGGATACGCCGGTCGGGGCACCGATAAACTCATCTTT	CALGACGGYAGRGTDKLIF
TRDJ1	.	TRDV1	.	TGTGCTCTTGGGCCCTCAAAGGGGGGCTTCCACCAGGTCCCGAAACTCATCTTT	CALGPSKGGFHQVPKLIF
TRDJ1	.	TRDV2	TRDD3	TGTGCCTGTGACACCCTACTGGGGGATACCCTCTGGATCGATAAACTCATCTTT	CACDTLLGDTLWIDKLIF
TRDJ1	.	TRDV1	.	TGTGCTCTTGGGGATCCTTCCTACGAAGACTGGGGGGTTCCGTACACCGATAAACTCATCTTT	CALGDPSYEDWGVPYTDKLIF
TRDJ1	few	TRDV1	TRDD3	TGTGCTCTTGGGGTCGCACCACTGGGGGACTACACCGATAAACTCATCTTT	CALGVAPLGDYTDKLIF
TRDJ1	.	TRDV1	.	TGTGCTCTTGGGATCCATCCCCTGTACACTACGGGCTGGGGTCCCCTACAGGGGACCGATAAACTCATCTTT	CALGIHPLYTTGWGPLQGTDKLIF
TRDJ1	few	TRDV2	TRDD3	TGTGCCTGTGACGGTCCCTCCGGGGGATACACCGATAAACTCATCTTT	CACDGPSGGYTDKLIF
TRDJ1	.	TRDV1	TRDD3	TGTGCTCTTGGGGAGCACCCAGGGGGATTTTACACCGATAAACTCATCTTT	CALGEHPGGFYTDKLIF
TRDJ1	few	TRDV1	.	TGTGCTCTTGGGGAACTCTCCGGGGCCAAGAAACTCATCTTT	CALGELSGAKKLIF
TRDJ1	once	TRDV1	TRDD2	TGTGCTCTTGGGGAACGATGCGGGACTCCCACTTCCTACGTAAAACTGGGAGGTAAACTCATCTTT	CALGERCGTPTSYVKLGGKLIF
TRDJ1	.	TRDV1	TRDD3	TGTGCTCTTGGGGTTATTTCTCGGTGGGGGATCTCTTTGGCCGATAAACTCATCTTT	CALGVISRWGISLADKLIF
TRDJ1	few	TRDV2	TRDD3	TGTGCCTGTGACACCCGGAGGGGGATTCAACTGTACACCGATAAACTCATCTTT	CACDTRRGIQLYTDKLIF
TRDJ1	.	TRDV1	TRDD3	TGTGCTCTTGGGGTCCACCGGCCTTCCCCAATACTGGGGGAGATGTACACCGATAAACTCATCTTT	CALGVHRPSPILGEMYTDKLIF
TRDJ1	few	TRDV1	TRDD3	TGTGCTCTTGGGGAAACTCCATACTGGGGGATACGCGGACTCATCTTT	CALGETPYWGIRGLIF
TRDJ1	.	TRDV1	.	TGTGCTCTTGGGGAAGAGACCGCAGCCGTAAGGGGTCCGTACACCGATAAACTCATCTTT	CALGEETAAVRGPYTDKLIF
TRDJ1	.	TRDV1	TRDD3	TGTGCTCTTGGGGAATACGGGTCAACTGGGGGATATTGTGAGACCGATAAACTCATCTTT	CALGEYGSTGGYCETDKLIF
TRDJ1	.	TRDV1	.	TGTGCTCTCCGTTTGTCCTACGTCCCTATACTGGAGGGGGACGATAAACTCATCTTT	CALRLSYVPILEGDDKLIF
TRDJ1	few	TRDV1	.	TGTGCTCTTGGGGCGATCTACGGCTGGAGCTTATACACCGATAAACTCATCTTT	CALGAIYGWSLYTDKLIF
TRDJ1	.	TRDV1	TRDD3	TGTGCTCTTGCACAAACAGTTCCTCAGGCCTGCTGCGGAGGGATACGCGATATGAGGGGCGATAAACTCATCTTT	CALAQTVPQACCGGIRDMRGDKLIF
TRDJ1	few	TRDV1	.	TGTGCTCTTGGGGTCCCGGTTCTCCCGTACACCGATAAACTCATCTTT	CALGVPVLPYTDKLIF
TRDJ1	few	TRDV1	TRDD3	TGTGCTCTTGGGGGGGGTTTCCTAGATTGTCTGGGGGATCCCACTGGCAATAAACTCATCTTT	CALGGGFLDCLGDPTGNKLIF
TRDJ1	.	TRDV1	TRDD3	TGTGCTCTTGGGGATCTGACTACCACTGGGGGATACGTCAATGGTAAACACATCTTT	CALGDLTTTGGYVNGKHIF
TRDJ1	few	TRDV1	TRDD3	TGTGCTCTTGGGGAACCGTCTAGAAGCTGGGGGATAACTTTTGTGACCGATAAACTCATCTTT	CALGEPSRSWGITFVTDKLIF
TRDJ1	.	TRDV1	.	TGTGCTCTTGGGGAACTGGATCGAACCTATAGGTTTCCGGGTGCCACCGATAAACTCATCTTT	CALGELDRTYRFPGATDKLIF
TRDJ1	once	TRDV1	TRDD3	TGTGCTCTTGGGGAAGCACCCAACGACTGGGGGAATAAACTCATCTTT	CALGEAPNDWGNKLIF
TRDJ1	many	TRDV2	.	TGTGCCTGTGACACCGGTCGCGTGTGGGGTGGATCCGATAAACTCATCTTT	CACDTGRVWGGSDKLIF
TRDJ1	.	TRDV1	.	TGTGCTCTTGGGGAACCCCTAGGCACGTACACCGATAAACTCATCTTT	CALGEPLGTYTDKLIF
TRDJ1	few	TRDV1	TRDD3	TGTGCTCTTGGGGAACCCGTCCCGAACGTACTGGGGGTCCCCGATAAACTCATCTTT	CALGEPVPNVLGVPDKLIF
TRDJ1	.	TRDV1	TRDD2	TGTGCTCTTGGGGAACTTTGGACTTCCTACGCGACCGATAAACTCATCTTT	CALGELWTSYATDKLIF
TRDJ1	few	TRDV1	.	TGTGCTCTTGGGGACCTCTCCTCTGATGAGGTTCCCGATAAACTCATCTTT	CALGDLSSDEVPDKLIF
TRDJ1	few	TRDV1	TRDD3	TGTGCTCTTGGGGAACTCTACCCTACACCGTACTGGGGGCACCTGAGGGATAAACTCATCTTT	CALGELYPTPYWGHLRDKLIF
TRDJ1	few	TRDV1	.	TGTGCTCTTGGGAATAGGAGGGGGCCCGATAAACTCATCTTT	CALGNRRGPDKLIF